These T cell receptor beta chains were read from a single sample in a study of blood T cell repertoires in COVID-19. Assay: immunoSEQ multiplex PCR; the TCRdb copy retains only in-frame clones and omits some. The profile shows some 270,000 clones, about four fifths of them singletons. Sequencing was done on a sample of PBMCs or T cells enriched from blood (not recorded which). The receptors stem from a man aged 50-59 years who had recovered from COVID-19. Each CDR3 is given with its conserved first and last residue. D genes are given only for firm matches. Clone sizes are given selectively: once, few, many, or a class where the clone is expanded.

CASSEFESSYNEQFF TGCGCCAGCAGTGAATTTGAGAGCTCCTACAATGAGCAGTTCTTC TRBV10-1 . . TRBJ2-1
CASSLGRQGNEKLFF TGTGCCAGCAGCTTAGGACGGCAGGGTAATGAAAAACTGTTTTTT TRBV11-3 once . TRBJ1-4
CASGLGLGAGNTIYF TGTGCTAGTGGTTTGGGCCTGGGCGCTGGAAACACCATATATTTT TRBV12-5 . . TRBJ1-3
CASSPGLAGGPYTQYF TGTGCCAGCAGCCCGGGACTAGCGGGGGGCCCCTATACGCAGTATTTT TRBV4-2 . TRBD2 TRBJ2-3
CASSYLGTAYNEQFF TGTGCCAGCAGTTACTTAGGGACAGCATATAATGAGCAGTTCTTC TRBV6-2/TRBV6-3 . TRBD1 TRBJ2-1
CASRPGQGSYEQYF TGTGCCAGCAGACCGGGACAGGGATCCTACGAGCAGTACTTC TRBV11-3 . TRBD1 TRBJ2-7
CASSQGPNQPQHF TGCGCCAGCAGCCAAGGGCCGAATCAGCCCCAGCATTTT TRBV4-1 . . TRBJ1-5
CASSLEYGKTYEQYF TGTGCCAGCAGCTTGGAGTACGGGAAGACCTACGAGCAGTACTTC TRBV5-4 . . TRBJ2-7
CASSVARTSGIQSSREQYF TGTGCCAGCAGCGTAGCCCGGACTAGCGGGATACAAAGTTCCCGCGAGCAGTACTTC TRBV9 . TRBD2 TRBJ2-7
CASSPRTGGYGYTF TGTGCCAGCTCACCTCGGACAGGGGGCTATGGCTACACCTTC TRBV18 . TRBD1 TRBJ1-2
CAISEAGGNTIYF TGTGCCATCAGTGAGGCAGGGGGAAACACCATATATTTT TRBV10-3 . . TRBJ1-3
CASSLAQGMNTEAFF TGCGCCAGCAGCTTGGCCCAGGGAATGAACACTGAAGCTTTCTTT TRBV5-1 . . TRBJ1-1
CASSFLGTGGGNQPQHF TGTGCCAGCAGTTTTCTGGGGACAGGGGGCGGCAATCAGCCCCAGCATTTT TRBV27 . TRBD1 TRBJ1-5
CASSGPVGGSNTGELFF TGTGCCAGCAGTGGGCCCGTCGGGGGGTCGAACACCGGGGAGCTGTTTTTT TRBV7-2 once TRBD2 TRBJ2-2
CSVPGTVHNYGYTF TGCAGCGTTCCCGGGACAGTTCATAACTATGGCTACACCTTC TRBV29-1 few TRBD1 TRBJ1-2
CATRIEVGQETQYF TGTGCCACCAGAATTGAAGTCGGCCAAGAGACCCAGTACTTC TRBV27 . . TRBJ2-5
CASSLLIREYEQYF TGTGCCAGCAGCTTATTGATCCGAGAATACGAGCAGTACTTC TRBV11-3 few . TRBJ2-7
CASSSNRGKGSPLHF TGCGCCAGCAGCTCGAACAGGGGGAAGGGATCACCCCTCCACTTT TRBV5-1 . TRBD1 TRBJ1-6
CASSPRAGQQETQYF TGTGCCAGCAGCCCCCGGGCAGGGCAGCAAGAGACCCAGTACTTC TRBV7-9 . . TRBJ2-5
CSAVAVYEQYF TGCAGTGCTGTAGCGGTGTACGAGCAGTACTTC TRBV20-1 . . TRBJ2-7
CAATGTGPHNEQFF TGTGCCGCCACCGGGACAGGGCCTCACAATGAACAGTTCTTC TRBV10-3 . TRBD1 TRBJ2-1
CASSQGQPNTEAFF TGCGCCAGCAGCCAGGGACAGCCGAACACTGAAGCTTTCTTT TRBV5-1 . TRBD1 TRBJ1-1
CASSQLQETEAFF TGTGCCAGCAGCCAATTGCAGGAAACTGAAGCTTTCTTT TRBV14 . . TRBJ1-1
CASSFTGNLRNEQFF TGCGCCAGCAGCTTTACAGGGAACCTCCGGAATGAGCAGTTCTTC TRBV5-1 . . TRBJ2-1
CASSLGRRYNEQFF TGTGCCAGCAGTTTAGGTCGCAGGTACAATGAGCAGTTCTTC TRBV28 . . TRBJ2-1
CATSRVSGDNEQFF TGTGCCACCAGCAGAGTATCAGGGGACAATGAGCAGTTCTTC TRBV15 . . TRBJ2-1
CASSSGLAGYNEQFF TGTGCCAGCAGCTCTGGACTAGCGGGATACAATGAGCAGTTCTTC TRBV11-3 . TRBD2 TRBJ2-1
CSARGIYGYTF TGCAGTGCCAGGGGTATCTATGGCTACACCTTC TRBV20-1 few . TRBJ1-2
CASSSGQEVTDTQYF TGTGCCAGCAGCTCGGGACAGGAAGTCACAGATACGCAGTATTTT TRBV11-1 . TRBD1 TRBJ2-3
CASSLGGSSGNTIYF TGCGCCAGCAGCTTGGGAGGGTCTAGTGGAAACACCATATATTTT TRBV5-1 . . TRBJ1-3
CATSELTSGGPGTGELFF TGTGCCACCAGTGAGCTGACTAGCGGGGGGCCGGGCACCGGGGAGCTGTTTTTT TRBV24-1 . TRBD2 TRBJ2-2
CASSTGTSGNTGELFF TGCGCCAGCAGCACAGGGACTAGCGGTAACACCGGGGAGCTGTTTTTT TRBV5-1 . TRBD2 TRBJ2-2
CASSPPGTSGSNEQFF TGTGCCAGCAGCCCCCCAGGGACTAGCGGGAGCAATGAGCAGTTCTTC TRBV9 . TRBD2 TRBJ2-1